The source of this TCR beta chain is a study of control samples from healthy donors and cancer patients. Trimming pared 1 base from V and 4 bases from J, leaving 15 bases between. The CDR3 has 16 residues. Germline values: CDR1 SGHRS, CDR2 YFSETQ. TCRdb keeps only in-frame clones here, not all; method: immunoSEQ multiplex PCR. This sample has roughly 190,000 clones; about nine tenths occur once, and the top ten carry over 1.5%. This clonotype originated in a man younger than 45 in good health. The sample taken for sequencing was blood. The chain couples TRBV5-1 to TRBJ2-1; TRBD1 or TRBD2 may be the D gene (5 bases each). The CDR3 region has the DNA TGCGCCAGCAGCTTGCGATACGGGACGGAATACAATGAGCAGTTCTTC. This encodes CASSLRYGTEYNEQFF.